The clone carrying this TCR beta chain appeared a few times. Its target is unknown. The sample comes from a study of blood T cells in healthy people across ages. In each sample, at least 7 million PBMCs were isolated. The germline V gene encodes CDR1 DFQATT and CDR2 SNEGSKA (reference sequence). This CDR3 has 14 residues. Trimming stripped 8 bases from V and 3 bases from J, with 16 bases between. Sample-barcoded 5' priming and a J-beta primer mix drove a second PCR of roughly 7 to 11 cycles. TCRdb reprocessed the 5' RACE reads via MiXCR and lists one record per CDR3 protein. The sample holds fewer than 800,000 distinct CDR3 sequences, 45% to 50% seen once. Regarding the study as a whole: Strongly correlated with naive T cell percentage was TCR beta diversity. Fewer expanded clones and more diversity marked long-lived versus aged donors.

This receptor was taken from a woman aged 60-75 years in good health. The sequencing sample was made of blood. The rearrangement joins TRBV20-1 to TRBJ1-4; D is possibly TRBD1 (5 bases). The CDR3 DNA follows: TGCAGTTACGTTCGGGACGGCTCTAATGAAAAACTGTTTTTT. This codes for CSYVRDGSNEKLFF.